This T cell receptor (beta chain) stems from a study of shared clonotypes between healthy human individuals. The study's findings and limits: Having only a few donors restricted how much genetic and exposure-history diversity was captured.

To note about this clone: Its antigen is not known.

This CDR3 spans 13 amino acids. The V gene's germline CDR1 is MDHEN and CDR2 SYDVKM. The germline V and J ends were trimmed by 3 bases and 5 bases, with 11 bases remaining between them. Libraries were prepared by immunoSEQ multiplex PCR; TCRdb keeps only in-frame clonotypes and omits some of them. The sample holds 2 million to 3 million clones, more than 85% seen once. The sequenced material came from naive CD4+ T cells from PBMCs. Subset denoted: CD45RA+ positively selected. The sequence came from a man aged 18-30 years in good health. Some clones in this sample may be carry-over from other donors' samples. The chain uses TRBV28 and TRBJ2-7; unclear D gene. The CDR3 DNA follows: TGTGCCAGCAGTTTCCTCGTCAAGAACGAGCAGTACTTC. Amino acid sequence: CASSFLVKNEQYF.